A single sample gave rise to the 30 T cell receptor beta chains below, sequenced in a study of STAT5B mutations in CD4+ large granular lymphocyte leukemia. The table came from immunoSEQ multiplex PCR; TCRdb's copy has only in-frame clones and leaves some out. Counted here are fewer than 35,000 clones, about 69% occurring once; the ten biggest clones make up 3% to 3.5%. Material: CD4+ T cells from blood buffy coats. The origin of the receptors is a human donor in good health.

The chain joins TRBV5-6 to TRBJ1-4, with a weak D call TRBD1 (5 bases). Germline V CDR1 and CDR2: SGHDT, YYEEEE. This CDR3 region has 17 residues. The V end lost 0 bases, the J end lost 5 bases, and 17 bases lay between the germline ends. The CDR3 DNA reads as TGTGCCAGCAGCTTGGCAGTGGGGACGGCACTCAATGAAAAACTGTTTTTT. Translation gives CASSLAVGTALNEKLFF.

The rearrangement links TRBV28 to TRBJ2-7, with TRBD1 matching 7 bases. CDR3 length equals 15 residues. In germline, CDR1 is MDHEN, CDR2 SYDVKM. The V and J ends lost 4 bases and 2 bases, in that order; junction bases with no gene match: 8. The CDR3 DNA reads as TGTGCCAGCAGTTCCTTCACAGGGGCCCCCTACGAGCAGTACTTC. Its protein is CASSSFTGAPYEQYF.

The chain couples TRBV6-6 to TRBJ2-7, with D possibly matching TRBD2 (5 bases). V was trimmed by 2 bases and J by 2 bases, leaving 13 bases between them. The CDR3 loop spans 15 amino acids. The V gene's germline CDR1 is MNHNY and CDR2 SVGAGI (reference sequence). The CDR3 DNA is TGTGCCAGCAGTTACGCGGGCGGAGACACCTACGAGCAGTACTTC. This gives the protein CASSYAGGDTYEQYF.

This clone turned up a few times. The chain joins TRBV4-3 to TRBJ2-1; 13 nucleotides line up with TRBD2. Germline CDR1 reads LGHNA; CDR2 reads YSLEER. V lost 0 bases to trimming and J lost 0 bases; unmatched junction nucleotides: 8. The CDR3 runs to 20 residues. The CDR3 region has the DNA TGCGCCAGCAGCCAAGAGACGGGATGGACTAGCGGGAGCTCCTACAATGAGCAGTTCTTC. It encodes CASSQETGWTSGSSYNEQFF.

V is TRBV10-3 and J is TRBJ1-1; tentatively, D is TRBD1 (6 bases). Germline CDR1 reads ENHRY; CDR2 reads SYGVKD. The V end lost 1 base, the J end lost 4 bases, and 16 bases lay between the germline ends. The CDR3 is 16 residues long. CDR3 sequence (DNA): TGTGCCATCAGTGAGTATGGGGGCCGGGTAGGCACTGAAGCTTTCTTT. Amino acids: CAISEYGGRVGTEAFF.

This chain joins TRBV4-3 and TRBJ1-2, with a possible D match to TRBD1 (6 bases). The length of the CDR3 is 14 residues. The V gene lost 4 bases and the J gene lost 3 bases, with 12 bases spanning the gap. Germline V CDR1 and CDR2: LGHNA, YSLEER. The CDR3 sequence: CASSRDNWDYGYTF. Written as DNA, the CDR3 is TGCGCCAGCAGCCGGGACAACTGGGACTATGGCTACACCTTC.

This chain uses TRBV28 with TRBJ1-4; D gene ambiguous. The CDR3 has 15 residues. Germline lookup yields CDR1 MDHEN and CDR2 SYDVKM. With 4 bases removed from V and 7 bases from J, the gap between germline ends came to 16 bases. The CDR3 nucleotides are TGTGCCAGCAGTTCCCTAGGGCCGGGCTTTGAAAAACTGTTTTTT. Encoded protein: CASSSLGPGFEKLFF.

The genes are TRBV5-1 and TRBJ2-6; TRBD1 matches 7 bases. The junction had 13 bases not matched to a gene; V was cut back by 2 bases and J by 2 bases. Looked up from germline, CDR1 is SGHRS and CDR2 is YFSETQ. This CDR3 is 19 amino acids long. CDR3 in amino acids: CASSLVRWDTGAGANVLTF. The DNA of the CDR3 is TGCGCCAGCAGCTTAGTTCGGTGGGACACAGGGGCTGGGGCCAACGTCCTGACTTTC.

The chain joins TRBV5-1 to TRBJ2-2; D is unclear. This CDR3 contains 14 residues. Germline V gene sequence: CDR1 SGHRS, CDR2 YFSETQ. Trimming left V 2 bases short and J 0 bases short, with 5 bases between. Written as DNA, the CDR3 is TGCGCCAGCAGCTTCACACCGAACACCGGGGAGCTGTTTTTT. It codes for CASSFTPNTGELFF.

The CDR3 nucleotides read TGTGCCAGCAGCGCGTCGGGCCCAACTAATGAAAAACTGTTTTTT. Translated: CASSASGPTNEKLFF. V gene TRBV9 combines with J gene TRBJ1-4; D unresolved. The V gene's germline CDR1 is SGDLS and CDR2 YYNGEE. Deletions cut 3 bases from V and 0 bases from J, with 9 bases between. The length of the CDR3 is 15 residues.

The chain is built from TRBV19 and TRBJ1-5, with D maybe TRBD1 (5 bases). Per germline, CDR1 LNHDA and CDR2 SQIVND (reference sequence). CDR3 size: 19 residues. V was clipped by 1 base and J by 2 bases, with 21 bases between them. CDR3 nucleotides: TGTGCCAGTAGTATAGGGGACCTTCGGCAGGGAAAAGGCAATCAGCCCCAGCATTTT. This sequence encodes CASSIGDLRQGKGNQPQHF.

This chain uses TRBV30 with TRBJ1-2; 8 bases are a match to TRBD1. CDR1 and CDR2 (germline): GTSNPN, SVGIG (reference sequence). The CDR3 contains 13 residues. The ends lost 0 bases at V and 7 bases at J; junction bases unmatched: 4. In DNA, the CDR3 is TGTGCCTGGAGTGTCTCAGGGGGCTCTGGCTACACCTTC. Protein: CAWSVSGGSGYTF. The whole variable domain, remainder taken from reference TRBV30 and TRBJ1-2, is SQTIHQWPATLVQPVGSPLSLECTVEGTSNPNLYWYRQAAGRGLQLLFYSVGIGQISSEVPQNLSASRPQDRQFILSSKKLLLSDSGFYLCAWSVSGGSGYTFGSGTRLTVV.

The chain has TRBV6-5 and TRBJ1-1, with a weak D call TRBD1 (5 bases). Germline V gene data show CDR1 as MNHEY and CDR2 as SVGAGI. V lost 6 bases to trimming and J lost 2 bases, with 13 bases between them. The CDR3 spans 14 residues. The CDR3 is CASSPLTENTEAFF. For the CDR3, the DNA is TGTGCCAGCAGCCCCCTGACAGAAAACACTGAAGCTTTCTTT.

The chain joins TRBV9 to TRBJ1-1, with 10 bases identical to TRBD1. V lost 0 bases, J lost 6 bases, and 5 bases stayed unmatched. Germline CDR1 SGDLS, CDR2 YYNGEE. There are 15 residues in the CDR3. The CDR3 coding sequence is TGTGCCAGCAGCGTAGCTTCCGGACAGGGGGCTGAAGCTTTCTTT. It codes for CASSVASGQGAEAFF.

V is TRBV6-1 and J is TRBJ1-2, with D hard to call. Germline lookup yields CDR1 MNHNS and CDR2 SASEGT. V lost 2 bases and J lost 2, with 6 bases in between. CDR3 length equals 13 residues. CDR3 coding DNA: TGTGCCAGCAGTGAAAGGTACAACTATGGCTACACCTTC. It is translated as CASSERYNYGYTF.

V is TRBV18 and J is TRBJ2-5; D not resolved. Germline CDR1 reads KGHSH; CDR2 reads LQKENI. The CDR3 is 15 amino acids. V dropped 0 bases and J dropped 4 bases, with 12 bases sitting between them. The CDR3 loop reads CASSPPVSEIETQYF. The CDR3 DNA reads as TGTGCCAGCTCACCACCGGTGTCGGAGATAGAGACCCAGTACTTC.

J is TRBJ2-4 and V is TRBV19, with D hard to call. The CDR3 runs to 14 residues. In germline, CDR1 is LNHDA, CDR2 SQIVND (reference sequence). With 6 bases removed from V and 0 bases from J, the gap between germline ends came to 9 bases. This CDR3 reads CASRNSPAKNIQYF. For the CDR3, the DNA is TGTGCCAGTAGAAATTCTCCAGCCAAAAACATTCAGTACTTC.

The V and J genes are TRBV18 and TRBJ2-7, with D tentatively TRBD2 (5 bases). Trimming removed 3 bases at V and 1 base at J, with 10 bases between. The V gene's germline CDR1 is KGHSH and CDR2 LQKENI. The CDR3 has 14 amino acids. The CDR3 DNA follows: TGTGCCAGCTCACCCCCTAGCTCGTCCTACGAGCAGTACTTC. Protein product: CASSPPSSSYEQYF.

This clone was seen just once. The chain uses TRBV7-2 and TRBJ2-5; 9 positions match TRBD2. Germline V gene sequence: CDR1 SGHTA, CDR2 FQGNSA. The CDR3 has 14 residues. V was clipped by 11 bases and J by 5 bases; unmatched bases: 12. CDR3 sequence reads: CAARRSSGSETQYF. In DNA, the CDR3 is TGTGCCGCCCGGAGAAGTAGCGGGAGTGAGACCCAGTACTTC.

The chain joins TRBV9 to TRBJ1-2, with no clear D. V lost 4 bases to trimming and J lost 7 bases, with 23 bases between them. The germline V gene encodes CDR1 SGDLS and CDR2 YYNGEE. This CDR3 has 16 amino acids. CDR3 amino acids: CASSLRPGSGVGGYTF. CDR3 sequence (DNA): TGTGCCAGCAGCTTACGACCGGGTAGCGGGGTAGGTGGCTACACCTTC.

The rearrangement joins TRBV7-3 to TRBJ2-1; 9 bases are a match to TRBD2. The CDR3 is 15 residues long. Trimming removed 1 base from V and 9 bases from J; junction bases left unmatched: 7. The germline V gene encodes CDR1 SGHTA and CDR2 FQGTGA. In nucleotides, the CDR3 is TGTGCCAGCAGCTTAAATCCAGCGGGAGGAGGTGAGCAGTTCTTC. Its protein product is CASSLNPAGGGEQFF.

This clone has a single count. The V gene is TRBV2, the J gene TRBJ1-3; D is uncertain. V was trimmed by 1 base and J by 3 bases, leaving 10 bases between them. CDR3 length equals 15 residues. CDR1 SNHLY and CDR2 FYNNEI come from the germline V gene. The CDR3 sequence is CASSEEQLLGNTIYF. CDR3 DNA sequence: TGTGCCAGCAGTGAAGAACAATTACTTGGAAACACCATATATTTT.

The V call is TRBV2, the J call TRBJ1-1, with 8 bases aligning to TRBD1. The CDR3 runs to 14 residues. The J segment lost 4 bases and the V segment lost 10 bases, leaving 11 bases of the junction unmatched. CDR1 SNHLY and CDR2 FYNNEI come from the germline V gene. The CDR3 region has the DNA TGTGCCACCAGGGTGACAGGGGAGGGCACTGAAGCTTTCTTT. Translated: CATRVTGEGTEAFF.

This clone appeared a few times. V and J are TRBV10-3 and TRBJ2-7; D is possibly TRBD1 (6 bases). The CDR3 length is 12 residues. The germline CDR1 and CDR2 sequences are ENHRY and SYGVKD. The germline V and J ends were trimmed by 2 bases and 6 bases, with 8 bases remaining between them. For the CDR3, the DNA is TGTGCCATCAGTGAGCTCAGGGGCGAGCAGTACTTC. It encodes CAISELRGEQYF.

CDR3 sequence reads: CASSFGAASGTYEQYF. DNA of the CDR3: TGCGCCAGCAGCTTCGGGGCGGCTAGCGGGACCTACGAGCAGTACTTC. The chain carries TRBV5-1 and TRBJ2-5, with 9 bases aligning to TRBD2. The tail of the sequence fits TRBJ2-7 better, so the J call may be wrong. The CDR3 covers 16 residues. Germline V CDR1 and CDR2: SGHRS, YFSETQ.

The chain's CDR3 is CASRAPGGTDTQYF. The CDR3 coding sequence is TGTGCCAGCAGGGCCCCGGGAGGAACAGATACGCAGTATTTT. The gene calls are TRBV28 and TRBJ2-3; 7 bases are a match to TRBD2. Germline lookup yields CDR1 MDHEN and CDR2 SYDVKM. The V gene end was trimmed by 6 bases and the J gene end by 3 bases; junction bases not matched to a gene: 6. This CDR3 has 14 amino acids.

This clone was detected a few times. The rearrangement joins TRBV6-1 to TRBJ2-3, with D possibly TRBD1 on 7 matching bases. The CDR3 has 16 residues. Germline V CDR1 and CDR2: MNHNS, SASEGT. V was cut by 4 bases and J by 2 bases, with 16 bases left in between. CDR3 amino acids: CASSGQGLLVTDTQYF. The DNA for the CDR3 is TGTGCCAGCAGTGGACAGGGACTGCTGGTCACAGATACGCAGTATTTT.

V is TRBV28 and J is TRBJ2-5; D remains ambiguous. Germline-derived CDR1 and CDR2 are MDHEN and SYDVKM. This CDR3 spans 20 amino acids. Between the trimmed V and J ends, which lost 1 base and 2 bases, there was a span of 26 bases. The DNA for the CDR3 is TGTGCCAGCAGTTTATTCCCACTCAGTAGGTCTGGCCCCCCACAAGAGACCCAGTACTTC. The encoded protein is CASSLFPLSRSGPPQETQYF. Using reference TRBV28 and TRBJ2-5 for the parts outside the CDR3, the full variable domain is DVKVTQSSRYLVKRTGEKVFLECVQDMDHENMFWYRQDPGLGLRLIYFSYDVKMKEKGDIPEGYSVSREKKERFSLILESASTNQTSMYLCASSLFPLSRSGPPQETQYFGPGTRLLVL.

The rearrangement joins TRBV5-1 to TRBJ1-3; D not resolved. Germline V lookup: CDR1 SGHRS, CDR2 YFSETQ. The CDR3 runs 14 residues. V shed 0 bases and J shed 3 bases, with 7 bases lying between them. CDR3 in DNA: TGCGCCAGCAGCTTGGACAGTCGTGGAAACACCATATATTTT. Protein sequence: CASSLDSRGNTIYF.

The rearrangement links TRBV19 to TRBJ2-3, with no clear D. This CDR3 has 15 amino acids. Germline V gene lookup returns CDR1 LNHDA and CDR2 SQIVND (reference sequence). Trimming left V 5 bases short and J 2 bases short, with 14 bases between. The CDR3 nucleotides read TGTGCCAGTAGTCGATTAGGAAAAAACACAGATACGCAGTATTTT. This codes for CASSRLGKNTDTQYF. Together with reference TRBV19 and TRBJ2-3, the CDR3 gives the full variable domain: DGGITQSPKYLFRKEGQNVTLSCEQNLNHDAMYWYRQDPGQGLRLIYYSQIVNDFQKGDIAEGYSVSREKKESFPLTVTSAQKNPTAFYLCASSRLGKNTDTQYFGPGTRLTVL.